This T cell receptor beta chain was documented in a study of response to subunit inactivated influenza vaccine. This CDR3 comprises 17 residues. Trimming cost V 4 bases and J 4 bases; bases outside gene matches: 14. Germline CDR1 SGHTS, CDR2 YDEGEE. One entry per CDR3 protein results from TCRdb running MiXCR on the RT-PCR reads. This table has 500,000 to 600,000 distinct CDR3 sequences, about 11% appearing once. This clonotype was found a few times. These same data were also listed under a study on T cells expressing NK-cell markers. That study adds: UMIs were included in TCR beta cDNA generated by 5'RACE template switching.

Sequences were derived from PBMCs from blood, sampled on the day of vaccination. The gene calls are TRBV5-8 and TRBJ1-2; 9 bases are shared with TRBD1. The sequence was collected from a man aged 45-65 years who received an inactivated influenza vaccine. CDR3 bases: TGTGCCAGCAGCCCTCTATCGGGACAGGGTGTAACCTATGGCTACACCTTC. Residues: CASSPLSGQGVTYGYTF.